The TCR beta chain described here comes from a study of cytomegalovirus exposure and HLA in healthy donors (dated 2017 in TCRdb). Background on the whole study: According to an earlier analysis of several hundred of the donors, some 170 million T cells yielded 117 million unique TCR beta sequences and 250 to 350 Gb of sequence data. Five DR-DQ haplotypes were handled as single units for association and clustering because linkage in the cohort was strong. The study aimed to test whether cataloging public T cell receptors could reveal signatures of past pathogen exposure. The number of typed donors differed by locus: roughly 629-630 for A, B, C, DRB1 and DQB1; approximately 520 for DQA1; about 600 for DPA1; and around 490 for DPB1. HLA typing covered class I and class II loci at four-digit resolution. A later analysis re-analyzed previously published TCR beta repertoires from 666 donors and added high-resolution HLA genotyping to study TCR occurrence patterns. Among the approximately 430 genotyped donors, roughly 80% belonged to the genetic ancestry cluster associated with self-reported Caucasian donors. Rather than drawing on any new phenotypic data, the later analysis identified candidate immune exposures from TCR beta sequences and the way those sequences occurred across donors. An earlier analysis of a few hundred of the donors applied high-throughput TCR beta sequencing to assess whether each TCR beta V gene segment acted as functional or pseudogenic. A later genetic analysis took genome-wide SNP genotypes for about three fifths of the roughly 700 donors and used that subset as a discovery cohort. The study used immunosequencing to profile the T cell repertoires of about 670 subjects and linked those repertoires to cytomegalovirus serostatus. In addition to the first cohort of 666 subjects, a separate validation cohort of approximately 130 different subjects was used. To predict cytomegalovirus infection status, the study brought together high-throughput TCR immunosequencing, statistical association of individual TCRs with disease status, and machine learning. About 280 gigabases of sequencing data and around 85 million unique TCR sequences made up an early release that covered approximately 650 HLA-typed donors. Donor age, sex, ethnicity and CMV serostatus were compiled together with the repertoire data. Every discovery cohort repertoire had been produced on one sequencing platform. On average, around 230,000 unique TCR beta nucleotide sequences were sequenced per donor among about 400 genotyped donors of the cohort, with 15% to 20% of those sequences being non-productive.

Library construction relied on the immunoSEQ multiplex PCR assay. For the multiplex PCR, a mixture combining 60 forward primers for TCR Vbeta segments and 13 reverse primers for TCR Jbeta segments was used. Amplification of the CDR3 region of rearranged TCR beta genes was performed with a multiplex PCR assay on genomic DNA. Amplified TCR beta libraries were sequenced as 87-base-pair reads on the Illumina HiSeq System. The authors processed their data as follows. A later analysis counted about 80 million unique TCR beta chains across the 666 repertoires, and some 11 million of these chains were shared by at least two donors. Raw reads were error-corrected and collapsed into unique sequences with a nearest-neighbor algorithm that merged closely related sequences to remove PCR and sequencing errors. V, D and J gene segments were assigned by aligning CDR3 sequences to IMGT reference sequences. For a sequence to be retained, a match of at least six nucleotides to both a V gene segment and a J gene segment was required. Rearrangements were classified as productive when the CDR3 lacked stop codons and remained in frame with V and J, and all other rearrangements were classified as non-productive. Following IMGT convention, CDR3 was defined as the stretch from the second conserved V-encoded cysteine up to the conserved J-encoded phenylalanine. The earlier analysis of about 500 of the donors excluded sequences that lacked an unambiguous match to a single V gene segment. In an earlier analysis of 587 of the donors, a V segment was called functional when productive rearrangements were above 56.7%, and segregating when the standard deviation between donors exceeded 5%. A statistical classification framework was built for diagnosing cytomegalovirus status from the catalog of TCR beta chain sequences. A later analysis assigned V and J genes by comparing TCR nucleotide sequences with IMGT/GENE-DB human TR gene sequences. In a later analysis, CDR3 sequences and most-parsimonious VDJ recombination scenarios were assigned using the TCRdist pipeline. A later analysis defined each TCR beta chain by its CDR3 amino acid sequence plus V-gene family, and excluded reads lacking a unique V-gene family. In a later analysis, approximately 590 highly shared, low-generation-probability nucleotide sequences were removed to address suspected cross-contamination and a sequencing artifact. For each public chain, a later analysis derived a clonal expansion index from normalized ranks of inferred template counts within each repertoire. In a later analysis, generation probabilities were computed using a VDJ recombination model fitted to out-of-frame rearrangements, and the results were checked against IGoR. A later analysis scored TCR-TCR, TCR-HLA and TCR-CMV co-occurrence with hypergeometric tests, applying a repertoire-size bias correction to TCR pairs. To estimate false discovery rates, a later analysis permuted the HLA or CMV assignments 20 times. In a later analysis, co-occurring TCRs were grouped using DBSCAN, with TCRdist sequence similarity added in when clustering inside HLA-allele-positive subsets. Co-occurrence clustering excluded repertoires with fewer than 30,000 or more than 120,000 public chains, plus five with anomalous nucleotide sharing. The immuneACCESS repertoire file appears here via TCRdb, limited to in-frame rearrangements. These files lack a portion of the clones; in checked studies, under half of the deficit traces to unresolved V genes, and the cause of the others is not known. D and trimming come from the DNA, and the V and J calls and clone size come from that table. This sample is represented by about 140,000 clones; around 57% of them were singletons. Roughly 1.8% of the sample is taken by the ten largest.

The germline V and J ends show losses of 7 bases and 6 bases respectively, and no gene match explains 6 bases of the junction. From cysteine to phenylalanine, the CDR3 is 14 amino acids long. Only the CDR3 region is kept as DNA, spanning 42 bases read in frame from base 1. According to the germline V gene, CDR1 reads SNHLY and CDR2 reads FYNNEI. Points on this clone: Which antigen it targets is not known. The record has no base qualities; no much larger clone is one base away.

What the research found in general, with its limitations: In a later analysis, around 17,000 TCR beta sequences were associated with specific HLA alleles at a false discovery rate of 0.05. The earlier analysis of nearly 600 of the donors excluded roughly 17 rarely observed V segments, including chromosome 9 orphons, because counts were too low. The sequencing pipeline was judged likely to have produced a cluster of highly shared sequence variants as a technical artifact. A further reported finding was that TCR beta sequences accurately predicted the HLA-A and HLA-B alleles for most subjects in the first cohort. A later genetic analysis associated a missense DCLRE1C variant with V-gene and J-gene trimming of TCR beta chains, and an independent cohort replicated the association. A later analysis found that most CMV-associated TCR beta chains appeared HLA-restricted, with HLA associations seemingly driven largely by CMV exposure. In a later analysis, TCR association rates were found to vary across HLA loci, with the most associated TCRs seen for DRB1 alleles and the fewest for HLA-C alleles. According to a later genetic analysis, donors in an Asian-associated ancestry cluster had fewer N-insertions in productive TCRs than the approximately 700-donor mean. When HLA alleles, especially DR and DQ, strongly co-occurred, attributing TCR associations to individual alleles was difficult. In vitro tests confirmed that a few of the cytomegalovirus-associated TCR beta chains recognize cytomegalovirus antigens. A later analysis reported that several top co-occurrence clusters appeared linked to parvovirus B19, influenza, CMV and Epstein-Barr virus. Correlated functional status among segregating V segments might reflect linkage disequilibrium, but an unknown experimental factor could not be ruled out. A total of around 150 TCR beta chains were listed by the study as associated with cytomegalovirus. Sequencing depth was assumed to be roughly uniform across donors in the presence/absence analyses, though that assumption may not hold. According to the authors, the approach could potentially be generalized to other disease states and immunological phenotypes. CMV serostatus was the only immune exposure information available for the cohort. Because some donors lacked HLA typing at each locus, the association tests relied only on the typed subset. In an earlier analysis of around 600 of the donors, most TCR beta V segments appeared in productive rearrangements about 87% or about 30% of the time, broadly matching IMGT annotations. In a later analysis, HLA-associated TCR beta chains showed more clonal expansion and lower generation probabilities than non-associated chains that were equally common. Only TCR beta chains were sequenced in this cohort, and the absence of alpha or paired-chain data limited detectable features. The classifier was reported to diagnose cytomegalovirus status with high specificity and sensitivity in both the original and validation cohorts. Most TCR sequences were observed very rarely across donors, whereas some public TCRs were present in many individuals. Because the 87-base-pair reads could not distinguish some IMGT-functional V segments, including TRBV6-2 and TRBV6-3, those segments were excluded.

The cohort was made up of about 670 healthy bone marrow donors. At the time of sampling, all cohort members were nominally healthy, though unrecorded immune exposures were likely present. The donor tested CMV seronegative and was one of the 352 seronegative cohort members. A peripheral blood sample was collected from each donor, and TCR beta sequencing was performed on peripheral blood mononuclear cells. The Qiagen DNeasy Blood Extraction Kit was used to extract genomic DNA from the blood cell samples. The receptor's source is a male donor in good health and CMV-seronegative. The chain is assembled from TRBV2 and TRBJ2-2, with 9 bases aligning to TRBD1. Sequencing used PBMCs. The base sequence is TGTGCCAGCACCGAACAGGGGGCCCCCGGGGAGCTGTTTTTT. This gives the protein CASTEQGAPGELFF.